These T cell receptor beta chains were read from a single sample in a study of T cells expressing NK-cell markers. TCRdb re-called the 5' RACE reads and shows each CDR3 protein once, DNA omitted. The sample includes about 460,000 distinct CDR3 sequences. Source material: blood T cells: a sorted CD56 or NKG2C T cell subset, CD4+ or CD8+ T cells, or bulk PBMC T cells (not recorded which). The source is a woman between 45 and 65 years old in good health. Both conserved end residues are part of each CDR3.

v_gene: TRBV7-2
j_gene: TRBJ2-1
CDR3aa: CASSKGGGLAGYEQFF

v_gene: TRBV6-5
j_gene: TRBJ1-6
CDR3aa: CASSYFEGAGSPLHF

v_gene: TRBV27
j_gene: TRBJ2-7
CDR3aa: CASLSPGATYEQYF

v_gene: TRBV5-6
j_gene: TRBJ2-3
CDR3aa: CASIVNGGPTDTQYF

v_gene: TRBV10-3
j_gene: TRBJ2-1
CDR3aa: CAISEVSGTYGEQFF

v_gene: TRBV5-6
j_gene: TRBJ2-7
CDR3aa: CASSLFASGVGLSYEQYF

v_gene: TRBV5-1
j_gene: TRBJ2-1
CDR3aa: CASSDRGGNEQFF

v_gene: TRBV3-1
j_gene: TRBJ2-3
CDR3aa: CASSRDFGTDTQYF

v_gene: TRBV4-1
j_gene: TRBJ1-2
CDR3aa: CASSQVKGDLWGYTF

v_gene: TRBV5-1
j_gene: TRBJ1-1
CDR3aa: CASSLGGQRGGWTEAFF

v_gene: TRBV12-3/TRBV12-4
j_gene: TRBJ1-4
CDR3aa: CASSSGTLKKLFF

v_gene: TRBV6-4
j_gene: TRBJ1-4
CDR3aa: CASSAGTTNEKLFF

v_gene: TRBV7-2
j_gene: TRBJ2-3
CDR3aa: CASSLSWTSGRITDTQYF

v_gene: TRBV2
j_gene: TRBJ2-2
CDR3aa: CASSERAGDTGELFF

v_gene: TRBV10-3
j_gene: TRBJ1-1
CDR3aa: CAIQRGAALNTEAFF

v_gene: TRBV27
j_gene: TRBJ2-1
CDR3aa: CASRRLGDNEQFF

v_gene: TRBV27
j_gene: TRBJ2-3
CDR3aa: CASSLSLATSGIRPGTDTQYF

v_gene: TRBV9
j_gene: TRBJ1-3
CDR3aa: CASSVELQGESGNTIYF

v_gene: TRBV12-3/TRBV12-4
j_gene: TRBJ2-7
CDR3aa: CASSLGRGLSEQYF

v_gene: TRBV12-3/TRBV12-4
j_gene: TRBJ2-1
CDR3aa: CASRMGAGAYNEQFF

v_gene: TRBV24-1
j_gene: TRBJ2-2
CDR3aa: CATSDLAGIGGELFF

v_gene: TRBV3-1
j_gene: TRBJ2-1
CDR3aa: CASSQGTGQFF

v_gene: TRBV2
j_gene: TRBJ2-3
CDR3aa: CASTRTSITDTQYF

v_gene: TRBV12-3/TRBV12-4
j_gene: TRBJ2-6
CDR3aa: CASSFRGLRSGANVLTF

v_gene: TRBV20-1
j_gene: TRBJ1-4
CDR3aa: CSARDAVSNEKLFF

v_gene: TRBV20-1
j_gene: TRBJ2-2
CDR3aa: CSAQLTTGELFF

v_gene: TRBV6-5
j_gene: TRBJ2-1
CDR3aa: CASSYSGPGSIGSYNEQFF